A selection of T cell receptor beta chains follows, all from one sample in a study of cytotoxic CD8 clonotypes in ibrutinib-treated CLL. Some clones are missing from TCRdb's copy, which holds only in-frame ones; the method was immunoSEQ multiplex PCR. The sample shows 200,000 to 250,000 clones, approximately 79% of them seen only once. Material: PBMCs, obtained after 12 months of ibrutinib treatment. These receptor sequences come from a human donor with chronic lymphocytic leukemia. Each CDR3 is given with its conserved first and last residue. D genes are given only for firm matches. Size values are once, few and many counts, or a class for expanded clones, and some rows have none.

d_call	j_call	v_call	clone_size	cdr3_length	cdr3_aa	cdr3_nt
.	TRBJ2-2	TRBV7-6	few	13	CASSSGVTGELFF	TGTGCCAGCAGCTCGGGGGTCACCGGGGAGCTGTTTTTT
TRBD1	TRBJ2-7	TRBV7-2	.	14	CASSSGQGWDEQYF	TGTGCCAGCAGCTCGGGACAGGGATGGGACGAGCAGTACTTC
.	TRBJ1-5	TRBV6-6	.	13	CASSPGANQPQHF	TGTGCCAGCAGCCCTGGGGCAAATCAGCCCCAGCATTTT
.	TRBJ2-7	TRBV25-1	medium-sized	12	CASINRVNEQYF	TGTGCCAGCATCAACAGGGTCAACGAGCAGTACTTC
.	TRBJ1-2	TRBV5-8	.	14	CASSLGGRNYGYTF	TGTGCCAGCAGCTTGGGAGGACGGAACTATGGCTACACCTTC
.	TRBJ1-2	TRBV30	.	14	CAWRPRDPGYGYTF	TGTGCCTGGAGGCCCCGGGACCCCGGATATGGCTACACCTTC
.	TRBJ2-5	TRBV5-1	once	14	CASSSTTYQETQYF	TGCGCCAGCAGCTCTACAACGTACCAAGAGACCCAGTACTTC
.	TRBJ2-7	TRBV5-4	.	19	CASFPTSGAGTTASYEQYF	TGTGCCAGCTTCCCGACTTCAGGGGCAGGGACTACCGCAAGCTACGAGCAGTACTTC
.	TRBJ1-6	TRBV10-3	once	15	CAISAGSSYNSPLHF	TGTGCCATCAGCGCAGGGAGCTCCTATAATTCACCCCTCCACTTT
.	TRBJ2-7	TRBV13	.	13	CASPPNRSYEQYF	TGTGCCAGCCCTCCAAACCGATCCTACGAGCAGTACTTC
TRBD1	TRBJ1-2	TRBV11-2	.	16	CASSLAYRGGDYGYTF	TGTGCCAGCAGCTTGGCCTACAGGGGAGGGGACTATGGCTACACCTTC
.	TRBJ2-5	TRBV6-1	.	12	CASNLGRETQYF	TGTGCCAGCAATTTGGGCCGGGAGACCCAGTACTTC
TRBD2	TRBJ2-7	TRBV25-1	many	17	CASSERARVTSVYEQYF	TGTGCCAGCAGTGAAAGGGCCAGGGTCACTAGCGTCTACGAGCAGTACTTC
.	TRBJ1-5	TRBV2	.	16	CASSATTGTLNQPQHF	TGTGCCAGCAGTGCAACTACAGGAACTCTCAATCAGCCCCAGCATTTT
.	TRBJ1-1	TRBV7-9	.	13	CASSHRLGNEAFF	TGTGCCAGCAGCCACCGGCTGGGGAATGAAGCTTTCTTT
.	TRBJ2-5	TRBV5-6	once	13	CASSLGVVETQYF	TGTGCCAGCAGTTTAGGTGTTGTAGAGACCCAGTACTTC
.	TRBJ1-1	TRBV29-1	.	14	CSVELGSLGGWAFF	TGCAGCGTTGAATTAGGGTCCCTCGGGGGGTGGGCTTTCTTT
.	TRBJ2-5	TRBV4-1	once	14	CASSQVFRGETQYF	TGCGCCAGCAGCCAAGTTTTCAGGGGAGAGACCCAGTACTTC
.	TRBJ2-1	TRBV4-2	once	15	CASSQDKSPSWEQFF	TGTGCCAGCAGCCAAGATAAGTCCCCTAGTTGGGAGCAGTTCTTC
.	TRBJ2-2	TRBV5-1	few	15	CASSRTDSSTGELFF	TGCGCCAGCAGCCGTACCGACAGTTCCACCGGGGAGCTGTTTTTT
TRBD2	TRBJ2-3	TRBV5-1	.	16	CASSLASGGSTDTQYF	TGCGCCAGCAGCTTGGCTAGCGGGGGGTCCACAGATACGCAGTATTTT
.	TRBJ1-6	TRBV6-1	.	17	CASSEIRRSSYNSPLHF	TGTGCCAGCAGTGAAATAAGGCGCAGCTCCTATAATTCACCCCTCCACTTT
TRBD1	TRBJ1-2	TRBV30	.	16	CACHSGTVRAGYGYTF	TGTGCCTGTCACTCCGGGACAGTGAGGGCTGGATATGGCTACACCTTC
.	TRBJ2-7	TRBV14	.	13	CASSQDMVPEQYF	TGTGCCAGCAGCCAAGATATGGTACCCGAGCAGTACTTC
TRBD1	TRBJ1-1	TRBV19	.	15	CASSLYGTANTEAFF	TGTGCCAGTAGTCTCTACGGGACAGCGAACACTGAAGCTTTCTTT
TRBD1	TRBJ2-7	TRBV5-1	.	16	CASSSRLGQGTYEQYF	TGCGCCAGCAGCTCGCGATTGGGACAGGGTACCTACGAGCAGTACTTC
TRBD2	TRBJ2-7	TRBV13	.	17	CASSPGLAGGESYEQYF	TGTGCCAGCAGCCCTGGACTAGCGGGGGGCGAGTCCTACGAGCAGTACTTC
.	TRBJ1-4	TRBV5-1	.	15	CASSPARIGNEKLFF	TGCGCCAGCAGCCCCGCCCGGATAGGTAATGAAAAACTGTTTTTT
.	TRBJ1-2	TRBV7-9	.	14	CASSLDGSNYGYTF	TGTGCCAGCAGCTTGGACGGCTCTAACTATGGCTACACCTTC
.	TRBJ1-2	TRBV6-1	once	13	CASSATDNYGYTF	TGTGCCAGCAGTGCGACAGATAACTATGGCTACACCTTC
.	TRBJ2-1	TRBV27	.	14	CASQRDQEYNEQFF	TGTGCCAGCCAAAGGGACCAGGAGTACAATGAGCAGTTCTTC
.	TRBJ2-7	TRBV5-1	.	11	CASNLVYEQYF	TGCGCCAGCAATCTGGTTTACGAGCAGTACTTC
.	TRBJ2-7	TRBV2	.	11	CASSYMIEQYF	TGTGCCAGCAGTTATATGATCGAGCAGTACTTC
.	TRBJ1-2	TRBV4-1	.	15	CASSQWGGNHYGYTF	TGCGCCAGCAGCCAATGGGGGGGAAACCACTATGGCTACACCTTC
.	TRBJ2-1	TRBV18	.	17	CASSPGLGRTADNEQFF	TGTGCCAGCTCACCAGGCCTGGGTCGGACGGCCGATAATGAGCAGTTCTTC
TRBD1	TRBJ1-5	TRBV6-5	.	15	CASSYSTGTHQPQHF	TGTGCCAGCAGTTACTCGACAGGGACCCATCAGCCCCAGCATTTT
.	TRBJ1-3	TRBV18	.	19	CASSPLPRPGHLSGNTIYF	TGTGCCAGCTCACCATTACCTCGACCGGGACACCTCTCTGGAAACACCATATATTTT
.	TRBJ2-1	TRBV5-1	.	11	CASRGVYEQFF	TGCGCCAGCAGGGGTGTATATGAGCAGTTCTTC
.	TRBJ2-3	TRBV2	.	14	CASNGGLRTDTQYF	TGTGCCAGCAACGGCGGGTTACGCACAGATACGCAGTATTTT
TRBD2	TRBJ2-5	TRBV5-1	.	18	CASSPTTHSGGGGETQYF	TGCGCCAGCAGCCCCACCACGCATAGCGGGGGTGGTGGGGAGACCCAGTACTTC
.	TRBJ2-3	TRBV19	.	15	CASSWTVTSTDTQYF	TGTGCCAGTAGTTGGACAGTTACTAGCACAGATACGCAGTATTTT
TRBD2	TRBJ2-3	TRBV7-9	.	19	CASSPKLGLAGNTTDTQYF	TGTGCCAGCAGCCCTAAGTTGGGACTAGCGGGAAATACGACAGATACGCAGTATTTT
.	TRBJ1-1	TRBV27	.	13	CASMGRGNTEAFF	TGTGCCAGCATGGGTCGTGGGAACACTGAAGCTTTCTTT
TRBD1	TRBJ1-2	TRBV19	.	14	CASSIGDSSYGYTF	TGTGCCAGTAGTATAGGGGACAGTTCCTATGGCTACACCTTC
TRBD1	TRBJ1-2	TRBV28	.	17	CASSSPLAGGSGYGYTF	TGTGCCAGCAGCTCACCCCTAGCAGGGGGATCGGGGTATGGCTACACCTTC
.	TRBJ2-1	TRBV27	.	13	CASSLTQDNEQFF	TGTGCCAGCAGTTTAACCCAGGACAATGAGCAGTTCTTC
.	TRBJ2-7	TRBV5-1	few	13	CASGTDSSYEQYF	TGCGCCAGCGGGACGGACAGCTCCTACGAGCAGTACTTC
.	TRBJ2-7	TRBV11-3	.	12	CASSLLPYEQYF	TGTGCCAGCAGCTTACTCCCCTACGAGCAGTACTTC
TRBD1	TRBJ1-1	TRBV30	.	17	CAWRQGRLAGLDTEAFF	TGTGCCTGGAGACAGGGGCGGTTGGCGGGATTAGACACTGAAGCTTTCTTT
.	TRBJ1-1	TRBV19	.	13	CASKTGGGTEAFF	TGTGCCAGTAAAACCGGAGGGGGCACTGAAGCTTTCTTT
TRBD1	TRBJ2-7	TRBV28	.	15	CASSFAGTGAYEQYF	TGTGCCAGCAGTTTTGCGGGGACAGGGGCATACGAGCAGTACTTC
TRBD1	TRBJ1-2	TRBV5-6	many	16	CASRRTGQTFNYGYTF	TGTGCCAGCAGAAGAACGGGACAGACATTTAACTATGGCTACACCTTC
TRBD1	TRBJ1-3	TRBV5-1	.	15	CASSLATGVGNTIYF	TGCGCCAGCAGCTTGGCCACAGGGGTTGGAAACACCATATATTTT
TRBD1	TRBJ2-5	TRBV20-1	.	11	CSARPKTGQDF	TGCAGTGCTAGGCCCAAAACGGGACAGGACTTC
TRBD1	TRBJ2-2	TRBV25-1	.	15	CASSGRQGNTGELFF	TGTGCCAGCAGTGGCCGACAGGGAAACACCGGGGAGCTGTTTTTT
.	TRBJ2-2	TRBV5-1	few	12	CASSGTSGELFF	TGCGCCAGCAGCGGTACTTCCGGGGAGCTGTTTTTT